This TCR beta chain was captured by sequencing in a study of blood T cell repertoires in COVID-19. Study-level background: Sites across the United States, Italy and Spain contributed samples from acute and convalescent COVID-19. T cells, B-cell-depleted T cells, or PBMCs supplied cDNA or gDNA.

The repertoire was sequenced with immunoSEQ multiplex PCR; TCRdb's copy has only in-frame clones and lacks some. Of approximately 320,000 clones listed, over 85% are singletons. The participants were between roughly 18 and 89 years old and came from about two dozen US areas. This clone was seen only once. CDR1 is LNHDA, CDR2 SQIVND, per germline (reference sequence). This CDR3 contains 16 residues. Trimming cost V 5 bases and J 5 bases; bases outside gene matches: 10. The sequencing input was PBMCs or T cells enriched from blood (not recorded which). The TCR sequence derives from a man in his 60s who had recovered from COVID-19. This chain links TRBV19 with TRBJ2-2; 8 bases match TRBD1. In DNA form, the CDR3 reads TGTGCCAGTAGTCCGGGACAGGATAGGGGAACCGGGGAGCTGTTTTTT. Its protein product is CASSPGQDRGTGELFF.